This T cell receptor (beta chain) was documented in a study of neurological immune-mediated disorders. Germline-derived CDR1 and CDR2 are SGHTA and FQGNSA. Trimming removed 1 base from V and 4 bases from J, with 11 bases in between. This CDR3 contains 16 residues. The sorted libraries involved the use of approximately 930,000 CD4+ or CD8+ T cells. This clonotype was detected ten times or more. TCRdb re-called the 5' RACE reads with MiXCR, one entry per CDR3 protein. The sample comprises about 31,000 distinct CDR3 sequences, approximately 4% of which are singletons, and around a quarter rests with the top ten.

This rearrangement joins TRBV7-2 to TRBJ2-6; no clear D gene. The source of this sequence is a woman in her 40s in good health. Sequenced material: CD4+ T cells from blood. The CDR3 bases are TGTGCCAGCAGCTTAGGACCCTCGGACGGGGCCAACGTCCTGACTTTC. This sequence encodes CASSLGPSDGANVLTF.